What follows is one T cell receptor beta chain and its context. This clone's antigen is unknown. No base quality information exists; no much larger clone differs at one position. To identify antigen-specific CD4+ T cell clonotypes by their expansion, the ViraFEST assay first stimulated PBMC with viral peptide pools and then applied TCR sequencing. After 10 to 11 days of culture, CD4+ T cells were isolated with the EasySep CD4+ T cell isolation kit. The absence of prior SARS-CoV-2 infection in healthy vaccine recipients was confirmed by negative nucleocapsid antibodies before and after vaccination. Around 2.1 million PBMC per well were cultured with approximately 10 ug/ml peptides in IMDM containing roughly 5% human AB serum, about 10 IU/ml IL-2 and gentamicin. Half of the culture medium was replaced with fresh IL-2-containing medium on days 3 and 7. Unless noted otherwise, every peptide stimulation condition was cultured in triplicate wells. Using Ficoll-Paque Plus gradient centrifugation, PBMC were separated from whole blood and then either used fresh or cryopreserved at -140C. Overlapping peptide pools spanned the spike proteins of SARS-CoV-2 and the common cold coronaviruses HCoV-NL63, HCoV-OC43 and HCoV-229E. The QIAamp micro DNA kit was used to extract genomic DNA from the cultured CD4+ T cells.

The CDR3 covers 14 residues, taking in both the cysteine and the phenylalanine. Left in the record is the CDR3 DNA by itself, 42 bases read in frame from the first base. The trim is 1 base for V and 4 bases for J, with a gap of 10 bases between the germline ends. CDR1 and CDR2 (SGHTA, FQGNSA) derive from the germline V gene. Library generation was performed with the immunoSEQ multiplex PCR assay. TCR beta CDR3 sequencing was performed on DNA from the cultured, isolated CD4+ T cells. Per the original workflow: Non-productive TCR sequences were discarded, and reads were trimmed to the CDR3 region, with only CDR3s of 7 or more amino acids retained. The MANAFEST web app was used to identify antigen-specific clonotypes by comparing expansion in peptide wells with expansion in reference cultures. For clones to be considered positive, expansion at FDR<0.05 versus reference and all other wells, an odds ratio above 5, and a frequency above 0.1% in two replicate wells were required. A clonotype was defined as cross-reactive if the clonotype was significantly expanded both in SARS-CoV-2 spike wells and in at least one common cold coronavirus spike condition. Levenshtein distance calculated with the stringdist R package was used to assess CDR3 similarity, and unrooted trees were constructed with ape in R 3.6.1. TCRdb obtained this table from immuneACCESS and retained in-frame rearrangements with V and J assigned. These tables miss some clones; where compared with another copy, unresolved V genes account for less than half of the shortfall, and the remainder is unexplained. V and J calls and clone size are those listed in that table; D and trimming were worked out from the DNA. The sample yields some 69,000 clones; approximately 75% were counted once. The ten largest clonotypes hold 2.5% to 3.5% of the sample.

The sample is drawn from a study of vaccination effects on CD4 cells after COVID-19 (dated by TCRdb to between 2021 and 2024). Study-wide context: Each participant received two doses of an mRNA SARS-CoV-2 vaccine, either BNT162b2 or mRNA-1273. In the study, cultures from other donors were sequenced using the Oncomine TCR Beta short-read assay on an Illumina iSeq 100. The study compared SARS-CoV-2 spike-specific CD4+ TCR repertoires before and after mRNA vaccination in COVID-19 convalescent patients and infection-naive vaccine recipients. A total of some eleven COVID-19 convalescent patients and a few SARS-CoV-2-naive healthy vaccine recipients were included in the full study. The study at large found these results: At late post-vaccination timepoints, both infection-induced and vaccine-induced clones showed marked clonal contraction, consistent with waning T cell responses. The study was limited by a small number of convalescent patients and lacked early post-infection timepoints. Among healthy vaccine recipients, nearly all vaccine-induced clones were SARS-CoV-2 mono-reactive, and only 1 of 255 was cross-reactive with common cold coronaviruses.

The sequence came from a human donor who received a COVID-19 vaccine. The material was CD4+ T cells from PBMCs cultured with HCoV-NL63 spike peptides, obtained before COVID-19 vaccination. The intended sense of this specimen's cell subset or site label: HCoV-NL63 spike overlapping peptide pool stimulation. The V gene is TRBV7-2 and the J gene is TRBJ1-2, with a weak D call of TRBD1 (5 bases match). The CDR3 protein sequence reads: CASSLGGLGYGYTF. The sequence in DNA is TGTGCCAGCAGCTTAGGGGGCTTGGGCTATGGCTACACCTTC.